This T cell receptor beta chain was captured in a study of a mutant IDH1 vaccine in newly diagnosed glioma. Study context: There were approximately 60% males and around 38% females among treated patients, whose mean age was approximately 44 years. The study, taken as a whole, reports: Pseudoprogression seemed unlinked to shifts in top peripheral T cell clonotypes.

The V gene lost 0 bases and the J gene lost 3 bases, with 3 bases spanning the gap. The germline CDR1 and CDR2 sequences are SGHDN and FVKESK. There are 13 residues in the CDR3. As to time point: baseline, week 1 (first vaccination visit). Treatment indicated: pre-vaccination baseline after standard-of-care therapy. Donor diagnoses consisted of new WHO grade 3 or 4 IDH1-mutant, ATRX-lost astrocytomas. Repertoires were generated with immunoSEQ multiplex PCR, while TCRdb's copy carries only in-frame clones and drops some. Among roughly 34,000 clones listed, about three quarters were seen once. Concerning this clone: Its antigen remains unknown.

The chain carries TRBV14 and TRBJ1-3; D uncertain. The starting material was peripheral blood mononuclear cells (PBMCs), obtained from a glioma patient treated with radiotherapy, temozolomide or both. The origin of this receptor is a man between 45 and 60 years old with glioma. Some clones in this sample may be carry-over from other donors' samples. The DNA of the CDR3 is TGTGCCAGCAGCCAAGACGGTGGAAACACCATATATTTT. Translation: CASSQDGGNTIYF.